Listed here are 8 T cell receptor beta chains from one sample, sequenced in a study of T-cell reconstitution after alpha-beta-depleted transplantation in children (dated by TCRdb to the mid-2010s). The receptor library was made with PCR. Reads for this sample came from an Illumina HiSeq 2500. TCR libraries were prepared with molecular barcoding, using unique molecular identifiers to normalize TCRbeta repertoire quantification. Using fastp at Q25 and MiXCR, TCRdb reprocessed the public reads and kept productive beta chains. CDR3 protein duplicates are merged, each entry listing the most common genes and DNA. The sample table contains some 200,000 distinct CDR3 sequences; only one count was recorded for approximately 8.4% of them. 35% of the sample is held by the ten biggest clonotypes. In light of the paper, this sample's treatment or condition label describes: allogeneic hematopoietic cell transplantation with graft depleted of TCRalphabeta T cells and CD19 B cells.

This specimen consisted of PBMCs, mostly from graft donor cells, obtained 360 days after TCRalphabeta/CD19-depleted stem cell transplant. These receptors were collected from a male patient aged 2-10 years who had a stem cell transplant for acute myeloid leukemia, so the T cells may come from the graft donor.

This clonotype has a handful of counts. The genes are TRBV20-1 and TRBJ2-7; a weak D match, TRBD1 (6 bases). CDR1 and CDR2 from the germline V gene are DFQATT and SNEGSKA (reference sequence). The CDR3 spans 16 residues. V gave up 0 bases and J gave up 6 bases, with 21 bases separating them. This CDR3 is CSARDLGAGESSEQYV. The CDR3 nucleotides read TGCAGTGCTAGAGATCTCGGGGCAGGGGAAAGTTCCGAGCAGTACGTC.

This clonotype came up a few times. CDR3 bases: TGTGCCAGCAGTTTAGGGACCCGCGAGCAGTACTTC. This encodes CASSLGTREQYF. The rearrangement links TRBV12-3 or TRBV12-4 to TRBJ2-7, with unresolved D. The germline V and J ends were trimmed by 1 base and 6 bases, with 7 bases remaining between them. This CDR3 spans 12 amino acids.

This clonotype showed up just a few times. The rearrangement links TRBV29-1 to TRBJ2-5; D remains ambiguous. The CDR3 runs to 12 residues. Germline V gives CDR1 SQVTM, CDR2 ANQGSEA. Between the trimmed V and J ends, which lost 8 bases and 7 bases, there was a span of 17 bases. CDR3 sequence: CSPMPAGGTQYF. DNA for the CDR3: TGCAGCCCGATGCCGGCCGGCGGGACCCAGTACTTC.

This clonotype was seen repeatedly, ten times or more. The rearrangement joins TRBV6-2 or TRBV6-3 to TRBJ2-3; 7 bases are a match to TRBD2. V shed 0 bases and J 0 bases; nucleotides not matched to a gene: 3. CDR1 is MNHEY, CDR2 SVGEGT, per germline. This CDR3 has 16 residues. Written as DNA, the CDR3 is TGTGCCAGCAGTTACTCGTCTAGCGGTAGCACAGATACGCAGTATTTT. This translates into CASSYSSSGSTDTQYF.

The sample holds a few counts of this clonotype. The V gene is TRBV20-1, the J gene TRBJ2-5; 12 nucleotides align to TRBD2. The CDR3 sequence is 16 residues long. In germline, CDR1 is DFQATT, CDR2 SNEGSKA (reference sequence). V was pared by 3 bases and J by 5 bases, with 10 bases of the junction left unmatched. The CDR3 nucleotides read TGCAGTGCTAGGGGATCTAGCGGGAGGGCCGTGGAGACCCAGTACTTC. It encodes CSARGSSGRAVETQYF.

This clonotype showed up many times. The chain links TRBV29-1 to TRBJ2-7, with 7 bases matching TRBD1. After removal of 6 bases from V and 4 bases from J, the junction contained 12 bases not matched to a gene. Germline V CDR1 and CDR2: SQVTM, ANQGSEA. This CDR3 contains 14 residues. The CDR3 reads CSVKTGTDLYEQYF. Here the CDR3 DNA reads TGCAGCGTGAAAACCGGGACAGACCTATACGAGCAGTACTTC.

CDR3 region: CSVAGQGEVLTF. CDR3 nucleotide sequence: TGCAGCGTTGCGGGACAGGGAGAAGTCCTGACTTTC. The J gene is TRBJ2-6, the V gene TRBV29-1, with 9 nucleotides matching TRBD1. CDR3 size: 12 residues. The ends lost 4 bases at V and 13 bases at J; junction bases unmatched: 5. Germline V gene lookup returns CDR1 SQVTM and CDR2 ANQGSEA. Looking up the rest from reference TRBV29-1 and TRBJ2-6 gives the full variable domain: SAVISQKPSRDICQRGTSLTIQCQVDSQVTMMFWYRQQPGQSLTLIATANQGSEATYESGFVIDKFPISRPNLTFSTLTVSNMSPEDSSIYLCSVAGQGEVLTFGAGSRLTVL.

This chain links TRBV5-1 with TRBJ2-3; a weak D match, TRBD1 (6 bases). Germline V gene lookup returns CDR1 SGHRS and CDR2 YFSETQ. CDR3 size: 14 residues. The V end was cut by 7 bases, the J end by 0 bases, with 12 bases between. The CDR3 reads CASGDRGSTDTQYF. DNA of the CDR3: TGCGCCAGCGGAGATAGGGGGAGCACAGATACGCAGTATTTT.